These T cell receptor beta chains were read from a single sample in a study of spatial heterogeneity in lung cancer. TCRdb redid the calling of the 5' RACE reads with MiXCR, one entry per CDR3 protein. The sample consists of over 14,000 distinct CDR3 sequences, 10% to 11% of them appearing once. This material consisted of PBMCs, taken at surgery. These receptors were collected from a female donor with early-stage non-small cell lung cancer. CDR3s leave out the opening cysteine and the closing phenylalanine or tryptophan.

v_call: TRBV18
j_call: TRBJ2-7
cdr3_aa: ASSPSGKLTYEQY

v_call: TRBV7-3
j_call: TRBJ2-2
cdr3_aa: ASSTPNTGELF

v_call: TRBV6-1
j_call: TRBJ1-5
cdr3_aa: ASSVAWTANQPQH

v_call: TRBV6-6
j_call: TRBJ2-7
cdr3_aa: ASSGQSNEQY

v_call: TRBV18
j_call: TRBJ2-3
cdr3_aa: ASSPPHRLSTDTQY

v_call: TRBV6-5
j_call: TRBJ2-3
cdr3_aa: ASQAGGRETDTQY

v_call: TRBV5-1
j_call: TRBJ1-2
cdr3_aa: ASAPSWRGHGYT

v_call: TRBV27
j_call: TRBJ1-1
cdr3_aa: ASSLGLNTEAF

v_call: TRBV12-3/TRBV12-4
j_call: TRBJ1-4
cdr3_aa: ASSLAGVEKLF

v_call: TRBV12-3/TRBV12-4
j_call: TRBJ1-4
cdr3_aa: ASSSSDRQGEKLF

v_call: TRBV12-3/TRBV12-4
j_call: TRBJ2-5
cdr3_aa: ASTLEGWGETQY

v_call: TRBV5-1
j_call: TRBJ2-6
cdr3_aa: ASSSGGVGANVLT

v_call: TRBV30
j_call: TRBJ2-5
cdr3_aa: AWRLAGQETQY

v_call: TRBV5-4
j_call: TRBJ2-3
cdr3_aa: ASSLRGGSTDTQY

v_call: TRBV5-4
j_call: TRBJ1-2
cdr3_aa: ASSMDMEDYGYT

v_call: TRBV7-2
j_call: TRBJ2-3
cdr3_aa: ASSLRPNPRTDTQY

v_call: TRBV10-2
j_call: TRBJ1-5
cdr3_aa: ASSLDRYTNQPQH

v_call: TRBV3-1
j_call: TRBJ1-2
cdr3_aa: ASSPRVWDRGSGYT

v_call: TRBV18
j_call: TRBJ2-7
cdr3_aa: ASSPRLQGINYEQY

v_call: TRBV19
j_call: TRBJ1-1
cdr3_aa: ASITGEAGTEAF

v_call: TRBV29-1
j_call: TRBJ2-7
cdr3_aa: SVVVGREQY

v_call: TRBV20-1
j_call: TRBJ1-1
cdr3_aa: SADGENRGTTEAF